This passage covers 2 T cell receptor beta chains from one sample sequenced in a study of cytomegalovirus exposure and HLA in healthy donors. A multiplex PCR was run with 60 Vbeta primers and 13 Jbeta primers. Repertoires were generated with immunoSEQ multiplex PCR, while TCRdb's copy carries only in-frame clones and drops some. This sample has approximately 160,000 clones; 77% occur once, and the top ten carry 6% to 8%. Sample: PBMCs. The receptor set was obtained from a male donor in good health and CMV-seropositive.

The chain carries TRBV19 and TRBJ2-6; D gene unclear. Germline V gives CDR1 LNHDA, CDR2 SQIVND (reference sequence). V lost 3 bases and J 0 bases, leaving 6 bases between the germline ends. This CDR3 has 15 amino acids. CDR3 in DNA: TGTGCCAGTAGTATTAGTGACTCTGGGGCCAACGTCCTGACTTTC. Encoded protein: CASSISDSGANVLTF.

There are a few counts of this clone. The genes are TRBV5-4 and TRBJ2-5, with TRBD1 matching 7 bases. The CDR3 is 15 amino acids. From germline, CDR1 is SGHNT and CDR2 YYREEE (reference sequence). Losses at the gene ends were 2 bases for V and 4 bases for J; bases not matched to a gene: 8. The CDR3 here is CASSFPDTGVETQYF. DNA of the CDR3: TGTGCCAGCAGCTTTCCAGACACAGGGGTAGAGACCCAGTACTTC. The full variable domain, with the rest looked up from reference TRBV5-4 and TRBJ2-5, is ETGVTQSPTHLIKTRGQQVTLRCSSQSGHNTVSWYQQALGQGPQFIFQYYREEENGRGNFPPRFSGLQFPNYSSELNVNALELDDSALYLCASSFPDTGVETQYFGPGTRLLVL.